The 29 T cell receptor beta chains below were found in one sample sequenced in a study of cytomegalovirus exposure and HLA in healthy donors. The study ran its PCR with 60 Vbeta and 13 Jbeta primers. TCRdb's table, derived via immunoSEQ multiplex PCR, lists solely in-frame clones and lacks some. This sample carries 170,000 or so clones, about four fifths of them seen once, and the ten largest clones take under 7.5%. Material: PBMCs. Receptors were obtained from a man aged 25 to 40 in good health and CMV-seropositive.

This rearrangement joins TRBV11-3 to TRBJ1-1; maybe TRBD1 (6 bases). This CDR3 is 15 amino acids long. Per germline, CDR1 SGHNT and CDR2 YENEEA. Trimming stripped 2 bases from V and 4 bases from J, with 14 bases between. CDR3 in amino acids: CASSLRRGVVTEAFF. CDR3 in DNA: TGTGCCAGCAGCTTACGCAGGGGAGTGGTCACTGAAGCTTTCTTT. The full variable domain, rest sourced from reference TRBV11-3 and TRBJ1-1, is EAGVVQSPRYKIIEKKQPVAFWCNPISGHNTLYWYLQNLGQGPELLIRYENEEAVDDSQLPKDRFSAERLKGVDSTLKIQPAELGDSAVYLCASSLRRGVVTEAFFGQGTRLTVV.

The genes are TRBV19 and TRBJ2-4; the D is unclear. The CDR3 sequence is 15 residues long. The ends were cut back, 5 bases at V and 1 base at J, with 12 bases in the middle. Germline-derived CDR1 and CDR2 are LNHDA and SQIVND (reference sequence). The chain's CDR3 is CASSPLAAAKNIQYF. The CDR3 DNA is TGTGCCAGTAGTCCCTTGGCGGCGGCCAAAAACATTCAGTACTTC. The full variable domain, in which reference TRBV19 and TRBJ2-4 provide the parts outside the CDR3, is DGGITQSPKYLFRKEGQNVTLSCEQNLNHDAMYWYRQDPGQGLRLIYYSQIVNDFQKGDIAEGYSVSREKKESFPLTVTSAQKNPTAFYLCASSPLAAAKNIQYFGAGTRLSVL.

The chain has TRBV5-1 and TRBJ1-2, with D maybe TRBD1 (6 bases). Trimming shortened V by 2 bases and J by 0 bases, and 23 bases separated the two germline ends. The CDR3 loop spans 19 amino acids. Germline CDR1 SGHRS, CDR2 YFSETQ. CDR3 in DNA: TGCGCCAGCAGCTTCACAGGGTCAATCACCATCGATCCTAACTATGGCTACACCTTC. Amino acid sequence: CASSFTGSITIDPNYGYTF.

The chain has TRBV5-1 and TRBJ2-1; D uncertain. From germline, CDR1 is SGHRS and CDR2 YFSETQ. With 0 bases removed from V and 0 bases from J, the gap between germline ends came to 7 bases. The CDR3 has 15 residues. CDR3 bases: TGCGCCAGCAGCTTGGGGGCTACCTCCTACAATGAGCAGTTCTTC. This sequence encodes CASSLGATSYNEQFF. Together with reference TRBV5-1 and TRBJ2-1, the CDR3 gives the full variable domain: KAGVTQTPRYLIKTRGQQVTLSCSPISGHRSVSWYQQTPGQGLQFLFEYFSETQRNKGNFPGRFSGRQFSNSRSEMNVSTLELGDSALYLCASSLGATSYNEQFFGPGTRLTVL.

The chain links TRBV27 to TRBJ2-1; TRBD2 might be the D (7 bases). Germline V gene data show CDR1 as MNHEY and CDR2 as SMNVEV (reference sequence). CDR3 size: 14 residues. The V end lost 6 bases, the J end lost 8 bases, and 17 bases lay between the germline ends. CDR3 sequence: CASSRVGGRDEQFF. CDR3 nucleotide sequence: TGTGCCAGCAGCCGAGTCGGGGGGCGGGATGAGCAGTTCTTC.

The chain combines TRBV12-5 with TRBJ2-2, with a weak D call TRBD2 (5 bases). Trimming cost V 6 bases and J 6 bases, with 14 bases left between them. Germline loops: CDR1 LGHNT, CDR2 FRNRAP. The CDR3 sequence is 14 residues long. The CDR3 region is CASGSAGRAGELFF. The CDR3 DNA reads TGTGCTAGTGGCTCGGCGGGCAGAGCCGGGGAGCTGTTTTTT.

The chain couples TRBV5-1 to TRBJ2-2, with D possibly TRBD2 on 7 matching bases. Trimming left V 9 bases short and J 4 bases short, with 16 bases between. The CDR3 contains 14 residues. The germline V gene has CDR1 SGHRS and CDR2 YFSETQ. The DNA of the CDR3 is TGCGCCACCCAGAGGGGGGGCGGCACCGGGGAGCTGTTTTTT. Its translation: CATQRGGGTGELFF.

This sequence joins TRBV19 and TRBJ2-7; 8 nucleotides match TRBD1. J was trimmed by 3 bases and V by 7 bases; bases with no gene match: 8. Germline loops: CDR1 LNHDA, CDR2 SQIVND (reference sequence). The CDR3 is 14 residues long. The CDR3 here is CASKSGQGDYEQYF. DNA of the CDR3: TGTGCCAGTAAGTCAGGACAGGGAGACTACGAGCAGTACTTC.

The rearrangement joins TRBV29-1 to TRBJ2-1, with 9 bases matching TRBD1. Trimming removed 4 bases from V and 3 bases from J; junction bases left unmatched: 1. The CDR3 is made up of 13 amino acids. Germline loops: CDR1 SQVTM, CDR2 ANQGSEA. This CDR3 is CSVADRGYNEQFF. In nucleotides, the CDR3 is TGCAGCGTTGCGGACAGGGGCTACAATGAGCAGTTCTTC.

The V gene is TRBV4-3, the J gene TRBJ2-5, with D possibly being TRBD2 (7 bases). This CDR3 has 17 amino acids. Germline V gene sequence: CDR1 LGHNA, CDR2 YSLEER. V was trimmed by 3 bases and J by 4 bases, leaving 21 bases between them. The CDR3 loop reads CASSHALAGAEGETQYF. The CDR3 DNA sequence: TGCGCCAGCAGCCATGCATTGGCGGGGGCCGAGGGAGAGACCCAGTACTTC.

This clone was seen only a few times. This chain uses TRBV6-1 with TRBJ1-3; TRBD1 aligns across 7 bases. Germline assignment: CDR1 MNHNS and CDR2 SASEGT. The CDR3 totals 17 residues. J was trimmed by 0 bases and V by 3 bases; bases with no gene match: 8. Written as DNA, the CDR3 is TGTGCCAGCAGTGACCCGGGACAGCCCAGCTCTGGAAACACCATATATTTT. It is translated as CASSDPGQPSSGNTIYF.

The chain is built from TRBV4-1 and TRBJ2-2; tentatively, D is TRBD1 (6 bases). Looked up from germline, CDR1 is MGHRA and CDR2 is YSYEKL. V dropped 0 bases and J dropped 0 bases, with 14 bases sitting between them. This CDR3 has 18 amino acids. The CDR3 nucleotides are TGCGCCAGCAGCCAAGACGGGAACAGGGCAGCGAACACCGGGGAGCTGTTTTTT. Its translation is CASSQDGNRAANTGELFF.

The J gene is TRBJ1-1, the V gene TRBV5-1; D may be TRBD1 (5 bases). This CDR3 is 15 amino acids long. Per germline, CDR1 SGHRS and CDR2 YFSETQ. V lost 4 bases and J lost 5, with 18 bases in between. The chain's CDR3 is CASSPGGTGRTEAFF. The CDR3 bases are TGCGCCAGCAGCCCGGGCGGGACCGGTAGGACTGAAGCTTTCTTT.

V and J are TRBV9 and TRBJ2-1, with D possibly TRBD2 on 5 matching bases. The V and J ends lost 0 bases and 5 bases respectively, with 15 bases between them. Looked up from germline, CDR1 is SGDLS and CDR2 is YYNGEE. The CDR3 sequence is 16 residues long. CDR3 residues: CASSVGVWMEDNEQFF. In DNA form, the CDR3 reads TGTGCCAGCAGCGTAGGGGTTTGGATGGAGGACAATGAGCAGTTCTTC.

The CDR3 DNA follows: TGTGCCAGCAGCCTGAAGACGGGGTCTAACTATGGCTACACCTTC. This translates into CASSLKTGSNYGYTF. V usage is TRBV5-6 and J usage is TRBJ1-2; D is ambiguous. This CDR3 has 15 residues. V shed 4 bases and J shed 0 bases, with 13 bases lying between them. The germline V gene has CDR1 SGHDT and CDR2 YYEEEE.

This clone was found a few times. The gene calls are TRBV19 and TRBJ2-1; 14 bases are shared with TRBD2. The CDR3 runs 17 residues. Germline CDR1 is LNHDA and CDR2 is SQIVND (reference sequence). Trimming cost V 6 bases and J 2 bases; bases outside gene matches: 6. The CDR3 protein is CASRTSGGAYTYNEQFF. In nucleotides, the CDR3 is TGTGCCAGTAGGACTAGCGGGGGGGCCTACACCTACAATGAGCAGTTCTTC.

The chain employs TRBV6-1 and TRBJ2-7; a weak D match, TRBD2 (5 bases). The germline V gene encodes CDR1 MNHNS and CDR2 SASEGT. The germline V and J ends were trimmed by 8 bases and 3 bases, with 20 bases remaining between them. This CDR3 region has 15 residues. CDR3 sequence (DNA): TGTGCCAGCCAACTAGACGGAAGGGTTGGCTACGAGCAGTACTTC. Protein product: CASQLDGRVGYEQYF.

V is TRBV10-3 and J is TRBJ1-1; D remains unclear. The V and J ends lost 3 bases and 5 bases respectively, with 13 bases between them. The germline V gene has CDR1 ENHRY and CDR2 SYGVKD. This CDR3 has 14 amino acids. This CDR3 reads CAISDLGVRTEAFF. Here the CDR3 DNA reads TGTGCCATCAGTGATCTGGGAGTTCGTACTGAAGCTTTCTTT.

This sequence joins TRBV2 and TRBJ2-1, with TRBD1 matching 8 bases. Germline loops: CDR1 SNHLY, CDR2 FYNNEI. V lost 6 bases to trimming and J lost 7 bases; unmatched junction nucleotides: 5. CDR3 length: 13 amino acids. CDR3 DNA: TGTGCCAGCAGCGGACAGGGTTGGAATGAGCAGTTCTTC. Translation: CASSGQGWNEQFF.

The V call is TRBV4-1, the J call TRBJ2-4, with 8 bases identical to TRBD2. Per the germline V gene, CDR1 is MGHRA and CDR2 is YSYEKL. With V trimmed by 1 base and J by 7 bases, 3 bases remained unmatched. CDR3 length: 14 amino acids. CDR3 in DNA: TGCGCCAGCAGCCAAGCGGGGGGGAGGAACATTCAGTACTTC. Translation: CASSQAGGRNIQYF.

V gene TRBV5-1 combines with J gene TRBJ2-5, with 8 bases fitting TRBD1. Germline values: CDR1 SGHRS, CDR2 YFSETQ. The V gene end was trimmed by 0 bases and the J gene end by 7 bases; junction bases not matched to a gene: 5. The CDR3 sequence is 14 residues long. In DNA, the CDR3 is TGCGCCAGCAGCTTGGGGGACAGGATAGGGACCCAGTACTTC. Amino acid sequence: CASSLGDRIGTQYF.

The V gene is TRBV10-3, the J gene TRBJ1-4, with 8 nucleotides matching TRBD1. The germline CDR1 and CDR2 sequences are ENHRY and SYGVKD. The V and J ends lost 2 bases and 8 bases, in that order; junction bases with no gene match: 7. This CDR3 region has 15 residues. The DNA for the CDR3 is TGTGCCATCAGTGAGACCGGGACAGGCGCCGAAAAACTGTTTTTT. Translation gives CAISETGTGAEKLFF.

J is TRBJ2-2 and V is TRBV29-1; D is possibly TRBD2 (6 bases). With 5 bases removed from V and 6 bases from J, the gap between germline ends came to 7 bases. The CDR3 loop spans 11 amino acids. Per germline, CDR1 SQVTM and CDR2 ANQGSEA. The CDR3 nucleotides are TGCAGCGTTCGGGGGTCCGGGGAGCTGTTTTTT. It codes for CSVRGSGELFF.

The rearrangement uses TRBV12-5 and TRBJ2-7, with D uncertain. Trimming cost V 1 base and J 3 bases, with 7 bases left between them. The CDR3 extends over 13 amino acids. Per germline, CDR1 LGHNT and CDR2 FRNRAP. The CDR3 protein is CASGLEESYEQYF. The CDR3 coding sequence is TGTGCTAGTGGTTTGGAAGAGAGCTACGAGCAGTACTTC.

The sample holds a few counts of this clone. The chain couples TRBV19 to TRBJ2-1; 8 nucleotides agree with TRBD1. Germline V gene lookup returns CDR1 LNHDA and CDR2 SQIVND (reference sequence). The J segment lost 3 bases and the V segment lost 7 bases, leaving 2 bases of the junction unmatched. The CDR3 runs to 13 residues. The CDR3 here is CASTGQVYNEQFF. As DNA, the CDR3 is TGTGCCAGTACGGGACAGGTCTACAATGAGCAGTTCTTC.

V and J are TRBV5-4 and TRBJ2-1; TRBD1 matches 7 bases. V was pared by 4 bases and J by 0 bases, with 4 bases of the junction left unmatched. The CDR3 is made up of 15 amino acids. Germline CDR1 SGHNT, CDR2 YYREEE (reference sequence). CDR3 residues: CASSQRQGSYNEQFF. Here the CDR3 DNA reads TGTGCCAGCAGCCAGCGACAGGGCTCCTACAATGAGCAGTTCTTC.

This chain links TRBV5-1 with TRBJ1-3, with 9 positions matching TRBD1. The CDR3 loop spans 14 amino acids. J gave up 7 bases and V 4 bases, and 6 bases lay outside the gene matches. The germline gives CDR1 SGHRS, CDR2 YFSETQ. The CDR3 loop reads CASSTGQGWNTIYF. Here the CDR3 DNA reads TGCGCCAGCAGCACGGGACAGGGTTGGAACACCATATATTTT.

CDR3 loop: CASSATGGSLGELFF. CDR3 sequence (DNA): TGTGCCAGCAGTGCGACGGGGGGGTCTCTCGGGGAGCTGTTTTTT. The chain recombines TRBV6-1 with TRBJ2-2; 8 bases line up with TRBD2. Trimming cost V 4 bases and J 7 bases; bases outside gene matches: 8. The germline CDR1 and CDR2 sequences are MNHNS and SASEGT. This CDR3 has 15 residues.

In DNA form, the CDR3 reads TGTGCCAGCAGCCCTGGACAGGGCAGCACTGAAGCTTTCTTT. This sequence encodes CASSPGQGSTEAFF. The V and J genes are TRBV27 and TRBJ1-1; 8 bases agree with TRBD1. There are 14 residues in the CDR3. With 6 bases clipped from V and 4 bases from J, the junction kept 7 bases outside the gene matches. Per the germline V gene, CDR1 is MNHEY and CDR2 is SMNVEV (reference sequence).